The source of this T cell receptor (beta chain) is a study of monozygotic twins with cystic fibrosis. Study results and caveats: J usage was most co-twin-similar in 8 of 16 pairs, V in 13. Low clonality (median roughly 0.0087) suggested a mostly naive repertoire. Monozygotic CF twins shared more identical nucleotide clonotypes than unrelated patients.

On this clone itself: The antigen is undetermined.

TCRdb keeps only in-frame clones here, not all; method: immunoSEQ multiplex PCR. The sample yields 12,000 to 15,000 clones, 95% to 99% seen once. The TCR sequence derives from a girl aged 2 to 9 with cystic fibrosis. The source material was blood.

Here the CDR3 reads CASSAYNLAGVHNEQFF. The CDR3 DNA sequence: TGTGCCAGCAGCGCCTATAACCTAGCGGGAGTCCACAATGAGCAGTTCTTC. The chain recombines TRBV9 with TRBJ2-1; 10 positions match TRBD2. Per the germline V gene, CDR1 is SGDLS and CDR2 is YYNGEE. V was clipped by 3 bases and J by 5 bases; unmatched bases: 11. This CDR3 spans 17 amino acids.